This T cell receptor beta chain came from a study of siplizumab effects on memory and regulatory T cells. Generated by immunoSEQ multiplex PCR, the TCRdb table keeps only in-frame clones and is missing some. The sample includes roughly 60,000 clones, over 90% of them seen just once. Study results and limitations: The apparent diversity of naive T cells exceeded that of memory cells, and naive T cells seemed to make a major contribution to the alloresponse. Unstimulated subsets were the mapping target of only a minor fraction of alloreactive clones.

About this clone itself: What it binds is unknown.

This TCR was recovered from a human donor in good health. The sample was CD8+ T cells sorted from blood.

CDR3 sequence reads: CASSFGVGTDTQYF. The CDR3 DNA follows: TGTGCCAGCAGCTTCGGGGTCGGGACAGATACGCAGTATTTT. This chain connects TRBV7-6 to TRBJ2-3; the D gene is possibly TRBD2 (5 bases). The CDR3 contains 14 residues. Germline V gene data show CDR1 as SGHVS and CDR2 as FNYEAQ. Trimming stripped 3 bases from V and 3 bases from J, with 10 bases between.